The table lists the clone carrying this T cell receptor (beta chain) with a few counts. PCR was performed a second time for 7 to 11 cycles using a sample-barcoded 5' primer and a J-beta primer mix. MiXCR, applied by TCRdb to the 5' RACE reads, yields one record per CDR3 protein. The sample lists just under 550,000 distinct CDR3 sequences, less than 25% seen once, with 8.7% in the top ten. V gave up 1 base and J gave up 5 bases; unmatched junction bases: 12. The CDR3 is 19 residues long. Germline V gene data show CDR1 as SEHNR and CDR2 as FQNEAQ (reference sequence). This sample is drawn from a study of blood T cells in healthy people across ages. Peripheral blood was drawn, approximately 9.7 milliliters per donor. These data also featured in a second study, about T cells of mothers and their children. This second study notes: The cDNA synthesis received all extracted RNA, at approximately 1.5 ug per 15 ul. Each mother gave over 9.5 million TCR beta CDR3 reads; each child, some 2.8 million. Normalized overlap was always slightly, never significantly, higher in related than unrelated mother-child pairs.

Material for sequencing was blood. This chain joins TRBV7-9 and TRBJ2-5, with TRBD2 matching 14 bases. This sequence originates from a boy between 10 and 17 years old in good health. The CDR3 sequence is CASSLGLAGGPSLSETQYF. DNA of the CDR3: TGTGCCAGCAGCTTAGGACTAGCGGGGGGGCCGAGTCTCTCGGAGACCCAGTACTTC.